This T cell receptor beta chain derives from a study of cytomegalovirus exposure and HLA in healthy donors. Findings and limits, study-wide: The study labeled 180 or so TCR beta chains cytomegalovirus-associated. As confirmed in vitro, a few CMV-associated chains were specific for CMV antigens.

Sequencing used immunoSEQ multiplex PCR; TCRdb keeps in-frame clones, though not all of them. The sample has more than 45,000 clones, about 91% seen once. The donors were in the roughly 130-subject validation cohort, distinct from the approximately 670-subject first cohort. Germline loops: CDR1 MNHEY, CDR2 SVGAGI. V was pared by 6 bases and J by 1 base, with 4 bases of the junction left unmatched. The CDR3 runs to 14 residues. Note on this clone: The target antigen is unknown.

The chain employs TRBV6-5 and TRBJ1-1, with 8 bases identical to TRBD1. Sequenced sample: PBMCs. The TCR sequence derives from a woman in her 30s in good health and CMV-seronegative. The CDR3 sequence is CASRIDRGNTEAFF. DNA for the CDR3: TGTGCCAGCAGGATCGACAGGGGGAACACTGAAGCTTTCTTT.